This TCR beta chain was observed in a study of control samples from healthy donors and cancer patients (dated by TCRdb to the early 2020s). The germline ends are 7 bases apart after V is trimmed by 2 bases and J by 2 bases. The CDR3, cysteine through phenylalanine, is 13 amino acids long. Only CDR3 DNA remains: 39 bases, in frame from the first base. CDR1 SGHNT and CDR2 YYREEE were looked up in the germline V gene (reference sequence). The library was produced with the immunoSEQ multiplex PCR assay. In TCRdb, the immuneACCESS table is reduced to in-frame sequences with V and J assigned. These tables do not hold every clone; where another copy was compared, an unresolved V gene accounts for under half, and the others remain unexplained. The sample data list about 270,000 clones, and 82% of these were observed just once. Of the sample, roughly 14% is held by the ten largest clones. On this clone: The target of this receptor is not known. Base-call qualities are not available, and no considerably larger clone is one nucleotide away.

Sample: PBMCs. The sequence came from a woman in her sixties or seventies with lung cancer. The rearranged segments are TRBV5-4 and TRBJ1-1; too little of a D gene remains to name it. For the CDR3, the sequence is CASSFSTNTEAFF. The DNA sequence reads TGTGCCAGCAGCTTTTCTACTAACACTGAAGCTTTCTTT.